This TCR beta chain derives from a study of T cells in Graves' hyperthyroidism and ophthalmopathy. Findings and caveats of the study: Most thyroid-expanded clonotypes above 0.001 were also found in blood. Ophthalmopathy and stable hyperthyroidism were separated by a 13 V-J model.

The germline V gene has CDR1 SGHRS and CDR2 YFSETQ. The ends lost 0 bases at V and 4 bases at J; junction bases unmatched: 3. The CDR3 consists of 15 residues. Those patients with uncontrolled infection, other autoimmune disease, pregnancy or lactation were excluded. This clonotype was observed at least ten times. Its cognate antigen is unknown. Amplified TCR beta CDR3 regions derived from RNA transcripts. During a first-round RT-PCR of the TCR CDR3, the HTBI primer set was used. TCRdb reprocessed the multiplex PCR reads via MiXCR and lists one record per CDR3 protein. This sample has approximately 510,000 distinct CDR3 sequences, with less than 25% found just once.

Specimen: blood. The clonotype comes from a man in his late teens or twenties with Graves' hyperthyroidism. The gene calls are TRBV5-1 and TRBJ1-1, with TRBD1 matching over 10 bases. CDR3 region: CASSLAGTGVTEAFF. The CDR3 DNA reads TGCGCCAGCAGCTTGGCCGGGACAGGGGTCACTGAAGCTTTCTTT.